This TCR beta chain was captured in a study of spatial heterogeneity in lung cancer. Background on the study: In tumor regions TCR transcript counts correlated strongly with a matched bulk RNA-seq T cell module score.

TCRdb fed the 5' RACE reads into MiXCR, producing one record per CDR3 protein. Among fewer than 9,000 distinct CDR3 sequences listed, over 6.5% were seen once. This clonotype is classed as medium-sized (0.01 to 0.1%). Its target is unknown. Study-level findings and limits: The study found that expanded intratumoral alpha and beta TCR counts tracked tumor mutation counts.

Trimming removed 5 bases from V and 5 bases from J, with 10 bases in between. This CDR3 comprises 12 residues. Germline V gives CDR1 LNHNV, CDR2 YYDKDF (reference sequence). Time point of the sample: sample taken at primary tumor resection. A total of under 80 untreated early-stage non-small cell lung cancer patients served as donors. Material for sequencing was whole RNA from tumor, nontumor lung or frozen PBMC, left unsorted. This specimen was lung tumor tissue, taken at surgery. V usage is TRBV15 and J usage is TRBJ2-7; D gene ambiguous. The TCR comes from a female donor with early-stage non-small cell lung cancer. The CDR3 protein is CATSSPQDEQYF. The CDR3 region has the DNA TGTGCCACCAGCTCTCCGCAGGACGAGCAGTACTTC.